What follows are 18 T cell receptor beta chains derived from one specimen sequenced in a study of T cells in Graves' hyperthyroidism and ophthalmopathy. RNA transcripts yielded amplified TCR beta CDR3 regions. HTBI primers drove first-round RT-PCR of the TCR CDR3. TCRdb re-derived calls from the multiplex PCR reads in MiXCR, one entry per CDR3 protein. Altogether about 700,000 distinct CDR3 sequences are present, just under 45% being singletons, with the ten largest covering about 7.2%. The sample was peripheral blood or thyroid tissue (not recorded which). Receptors originate from an adult man with Graves' disease, either hyperthyroidism or ophthalmopathy (not recorded which).

This clonotype has more than one count but fewer than ten. This chain connects TRBV10-3 to TRBJ1-1; TRBD1 is a possible D gene (6 bases). The CDR3 is 14 amino acids. CDR1 is ENHRY and CDR2 is SYGVKD in the germline V gene. With 8 bases removed from V and 6 bases from J, the gap between germline ends came to 19 bases. CDR3 amino acids: CAISSTGGLAEAFF. CDR3 sequence (DNA): TGTGCCATCTCGTCCACCGGGGGGCTTGCTGAAGCTTTCTTT.

The sample holds many counts of this clonotype. The CDR3 DNA sequence: TGTGCCAGCAGCCGTACTAGCGGGGGGTCAGAGACCCAGTACTTC. It is translated as CASSRTSGGSETQYF. V gene TRBV7-3 combines with J gene TRBJ2-5; 12 bases line up with TRBD2. The CDR3 has 15 residues. Trimming cost V 5 bases and J 4 bases; bases outside gene matches: 5. Looked up from germline, CDR1 is SGHTA and CDR2 is FQGTGA.

V gene TRBV2 combines with J gene TRBJ1-5, with 9 bases aligning to TRBD1. Germline lookup yields CDR1 SNHLY and CDR2 FYNNEI. This CDR3 contains 15 residues. V dropped 3 bases and J dropped 5; count of bases not matched to a gene: 5. CDR3 in amino acids: CASSEDRGRDQPQHF. CDR3 in DNA: TGTGCCAGCAGTGAGGACAGGGGCCGGGATCAGCCCCAGCATTTT.

This rearrangement joins TRBV20-1 to TRBJ1-6, with 9 positions matching TRBD1. The CDR3 is made up of 17 amino acids. Losses at the gene ends were 2 bases for V and 7 bases for J; bases not matched to a gene: 12. Germline values: CDR1 DFQATT, CDR2 SNEGSKA (reference sequence). The CDR3 DNA reads TGCAGTGCTAGATCTCCGGGACAGGGTTCACAAAATTCACCCCTCCACTTT. It encodes CSARSPGQGSQNSPLHF.

The genes are TRBV2 and TRBJ2-7; D is possibly TRBD1 or TRBD2 (5 bases each). V dropped 9 bases and J dropped 3 bases, with 12 bases sitting between them. This CDR3 is built from 12 residues. Germline CDR1 SNHLY, CDR2 FYNNEI. The CDR3 coding sequence is TGTGCCAGTGGGGACGTATACTACGAGCAGTACTTC. Its protein product is CASGDVYYEQYF.

The chain has TRBV9 and TRBJ1-5; D remains ambiguous. The CDR3 runs 14 residues. Germline V gene sequence: CDR1 SGDLS, CDR2 YYNGEE. With 0 bases removed from V and 11 bases from J, the gap between germline ends came to 15 bases. The CDR3, as DNA: TGTGCCAGCAGCGTAGGGGGAATTGGGGAGACCCAGCATTTT. It yields the protein CASSVGGIGETQHF.

This clonotype occurred a few times. CDR3 sequence: CASSYSDSGNEQYF. CDR3 bases: TGTGCCAGCAGTTACTCGGACAGCGGGAACGAGCAGTACTTC. V is TRBV6-5 and J is TRBJ2-7; a possible D gene is TRBD2 (7 bases). The V gene's germline CDR1 is MNHEY and CDR2 SVGAGI. The CDR3 contains 14 residues. The V end lost 0 bases, the J end lost 5 bases, and 11 bases lay between the germline ends.

This clonotype has only a few counts. CDR3 sequence: CSVSHLRGRRGYTF. CDR3 coding DNA: TGCAGCGTTTCCCACCTCCGGGGCCGGCGGGGCTACACCTTC. The chain joins TRBV29-1 to TRBJ1-2; D might be TRBD1 (5 bases). Trimming took 5 bases from V and 8 from J, leaving 21 bases between them. This CDR3 has 14 residues. CDR1 is SQVTM, CDR2 ANQGSEA, per germline.

This rearrangement joins TRBV10-2 to TRBJ1-3; D remains ambiguous. Germline lookup yields CDR1 WSHSY and CDR2 SAAADI. V gave up 9 bases and J gave up 0 bases, with 12 bases separating them. This CDR3 contains 14 residues. The DNA of the CDR3 is TGCGCCAGTAAGACGTCTTTCTCTGGAAACACCATATATTTT. It yields the protein CASKTSFSGNTIYF.

The chain combines TRBV6-6 with TRBJ1-1; no definite D call. Germline V gene data show CDR1 as MNHNY and CDR2 as SVGAGI (reference sequence). The CDR3 has 15 amino acids. The ends were cut back, 6 bases at V and 5 bases at J, with 19 bases in the middle. CDR3 DNA: TGTGCCAGCAGCCAAGAAGGCGAAGGGTTTACTGAAGCTTTCTTT. As protein: CASSQEGEGFTEAFF.

The V and J genes are TRBV10-3 and TRBJ1-1; TRBD1 matches at 8 bases. Germline trimming cut 8 bases from V and 1 base from J; bases unmatched to any gene: 9. The CDR3 is 15 residues long. CDR1 is ENHRY and CDR2 is SYGVKD in the germline V gene. DNA of the CDR3: TGTGCCATCGGACAGGGAAGGATCCCGAACACTGAAGCTTTCTTT. Amino acids: CAIGQGRIPNTEAFF.

This clonotype was recorded many times. The CDR3 bases are TGTGCCAGCAGCTCCACGAGGGGGCGGGAAGAGACCCAGTACTTC. Its translation is CASSSTRGREETQYF. The chain is built from TRBV7-2 and TRBJ2-5; 7 bases fit TRBD1. The CDR3 is made up of 15 amino acids. Germline V CDR1 and CDR2: SGHTA, FQGNSA. Losses at the gene ends were 4 bases for V and 3 bases for J; bases not matched to a gene: 8.

The chain couples TRBV7-8 to TRBJ2-5; D could derive from TRBD1 or TRBD2 (5 bases each). The ends were cut back, 3 bases at V and 5 bases at J, with 16 bases in the middle. Germline V gene data show CDR1 as SGHVS and CDR2 as FQNEAQ. This CDR3 is built from 15 residues. The CDR3 is CASSLGTLNTETQYF. The CDR3 DNA sequence: TGTGCCAGCAGCTTGGGGACCTTAAATACGGAGACCCAGTACTTC.

The rearrangement links TRBV29-1 to TRBJ1-2; D not certain. Looked up from germline, CDR1 is SQVTM and CDR2 is ANQGSEA. Trimming shortened V by 2 bases and J by 4 bases, and 17 bases separated the two germline ends. CDR3 length: 15 amino acids. This CDR3 reads CSVELRRSTAYGYTF. Here the CDR3 DNA reads TGCAGCGTTGAATTGCGACGGAGCACCGCCTATGGCTACACCTTC.

This chain uses TRBV14 with TRBJ1-1; D perhaps matches TRBD1 (5 bases). Germline V lookup: CDR1 SGHDN, CDR2 FVKESK. The CDR3 loop spans 13 amino acids. Trimming took off 4 bases at V and 5 bases at J, with 11 bases between the two ends. CDR3 loop: CASSRGEGTEAFF. For the CDR3, the DNA is TGTGCCAGCAGCCGGGGCGAGGGGACTGAAGCTTTCTTT.

This clonotype was counted at least ten times. The chain links TRBV7-9 to TRBJ1-3; D not certain. The germline CDR1 and CDR2 sequences are SEHNR and FQNEAQ (reference sequence). There are 13 residues in the CDR3. V lost 3 bases and J 4 bases, leaving 7 bases between the germline ends. The CDR3 protein is CASSFSYGNTIYF. CDR3 coding DNA: TGTGCCAGCAGCTTTTCTTACGGAAACACCATATATTTT.

The chain is built from TRBV12-3 or TRBV12-4 and TRBJ2-5; unclear D gene. This CDR3 has 11 residues. V lost 5 bases, J lost 4 bases, and 5 bases lay in between. As DNA, the CDR3 is TGTGCCAGCAGTATTCTAGAGACCCAGTACTTC. It is translated as CASSILETQYF.

This clonotype was counted ten times or more. The chain employs TRBV9 and TRBJ1-6; tentatively, D is TRBD1 (6 bases). Trimming removed 4 bases at V and 9 bases at J, with 14 bases between. The CDR3 totals 14 residues. CDR1 and CDR2 (germline): SGDLS, YYNGEE. CDR3 nucleotides: TGTGCCAGCAGCCAAGGGGGGACGTCTTCACCCCTCCACTTT. It specifies CASSQGGTSSPLHF.